The text below deals with one TCR beta chain. The sample is drawn from a study of T cell changes during pregnancy in multiple sclerosis. V lost 1 base and J lost 8; bases outside the gene matches: 17. From germline, CDR1 is SGHDT and CDR2 YYEEEE. The CDR3 is 17 amino acids. Assay used: immunoSEQ multiplex PCR; TCRdb lists only in-frame clones, some missing. The sample carries approximately 100,000 clones, approximately 90% recorded once. The source is a female donor with multiple sclerosis, enrolled in a pregnancy study. The input for sequencing was peripheral blood, taken in the second trimester of pregnancy. The chain carries TRBV5-6 and TRBJ1-2, with 7 bases fitting TRBD1. CDR3 sequence: CASSLLGSKKGAGGYTF. For the CDR3, the DNA is TGTGCCAGCAGCTTGTTAGGGTCAAAGAAGGGGGCCGGGGGCTACACCTTC.